These 28 T cell receptor beta chains were sequenced from one sample in a study of T cells in Graves' hyperthyroidism and ophthalmopathy. Amplification of TCR beta CDR3 regions was performed using RNA transcripts as template. A first-round RT-PCR of the TCR CDR3 used the HTBI primer set. TCRdb fed the multiplex PCR reads into MiXCR, producing one record per CDR3 protein. The sample holds around 380,000 distinct CDR3 sequences, less than 15% seen once. The sample comprised blood. These receptors were taken from a man aged 25 to 45 with Graves' hyperthyroidism that later progressed to Graves' ophthalmopathy.

This sequence joins TRBV4-1 and TRBJ2-3; 8 nucleotides agree with TRBD2. The CDR3 loop spans 16 amino acids. Unmatched junction bases numbered 7, after V lost 4 bases and J lost 1 base. Germline-derived CDR1 and CDR2 are MGHRA and YSYEKL. The CDR3 region is CASSPLGSGGTDTQYF. CDR3 DNA: TGCGCCAGCAGCCCGCTTGGTAGCGGGGGCACAGATACGCAGTATTTT.

V and J are TRBV2 and TRBJ2-1; TRBD2 might be the D (5 bases). Germline loops: CDR1 SNHLY, CDR2 FYNNEI. The CDR3 has 12 amino acids. V lost 8 bases and J 7 bases, leaving 12 bases between the germline ends. In DNA, the CDR3 is TGTGCCAGCCCTAGGACTGGAAATGAGCAGTTCTTC. As protein: CASPRTGNEQFF. Full variable domain (outside the CDR3, taken from reference TRBV2 and TRBJ2-1): EPEVTQTPSHQVTQMGQEVILRCVPISNHLYFYWYRQILGQKVEFLVSFYNNEISEKSEIFDDQFSVERPDGSNFTLKIRSTKLEDSAMYFCASPRTGNEQFFGPGTRLTVL.

Note on this clonotype: Given a much more abundant clone one base away, this may be a read error. V is TRBV11-2 and J is TRBJ2-7, with 9 nucleotides matching TRBD2. CDR1 and CDR2 from the germline V gene are SGHAT and FQNNGV. The CDR3 consists of 17 residues. CDR3 DNA: TGTGCCAGCAGCCCCGGCGGGAGGGGCAGGGCTACCTACAAGCAGTACTTC. Its translation is CASSPGGRGRATYKQYF.

At least ten counts were recorded for this clonotype. The rearrangement joins TRBV6-6 to TRBJ2-4; D not resolved. From germline, CDR1 is MNHNY and CDR2 SVGAGI (reference sequence). CDR3 length equals 13 residues. Trimming removed 0 bases from V and 4 bases from J, with 4 bases in between. CDR3 DNA: TGTGCCAGCAGTTACTCCGCGAAAAACATTCAGTACTTC. Encoded protein: CASSYSAKNIQYF.

This clonotype came up many times. J is TRBJ2-7 and V is TRBV2, with D uncertain. Germline-derived CDR1 and CDR2 are SNHLY and FYNNEI. Trimming pared 2 bases from V and 4 bases from J, leaving 15 bases between. The CDR3 totals 15 residues. The CDR3 reads CASSESASLFYEQYF. The CDR3, as DNA: TGTGCCAGCAGTGAAAGTGCCTCCCTCTTTTACGAGCAGTACTTC.

This clonotype was counted many times. The chain joins TRBV11-2 to TRBJ2-3; the D gene is possibly TRBD2 (7 bases). The CDR3 contains 15 residues. V was clipped by 5 bases and J by 4 bases, with 16 bases between them. CDR1 is SGHAT, CDR2 FQNNGV, per germline. The CDR3, as DNA: TGTGCCAGCAGCGGACTGGGGGGGCCTGCAGATACGCAGTATTTT. Amino acids: CASSGLGGPADTQYF. The whole variable domain, remainder taken from reference TRBV11-2 and TRBJ2-3, is EAGVAQSPRYKIIEKRQSVAFWCNPISGHATLYWYQQILGQGPKLLIQFQNNGVVDDSQLPKDRFSAERLKGVDSTLKIQPAKLEDSAVYLCASSGLGGPADTQYFGPGTRLTVL.

Notes on this clonotype: Given a much more abundant clone one base away, this may be a read error. The chain recombines TRBV7-9 with TRBJ2-7; TRBD1 might be the D (5 bases). Trimming stripped 3 bases from V and 3 bases from J, with 9 bases between. This CDR3 is built from 13 residues. Germline loops: CDR1 SEHNR, CDR2 FQNEAQ (reference sequence). CDR3 sequence: CASSFRQFYEQYF. In DNA, the CDR3 is TGTGCCAGCAGCTTTAGACAGTTCTACGAGCAGTACTTC.

This sequence joins TRBV13 and TRBJ2-7, with D maybe TRBD1 (6 bases). Germline V CDR1 and CDR2: PRHDT, FYEKMQ (reference sequence). With 6 bases removed from V and 1 base from J, the gap between germline ends came to 22 bases. The CDR3 has 17 residues. The DNA for the CDR3 is TGTGCCAGCAGACGCTTAAACAGGGTCCAAACTTCCTACGAGCAGTACTTC. It translates to CASRRLNRVQTSYEQYF.

The chain uses TRBV10-3 and TRBJ2-5, with a weak D call TRBD2 (6 bases). The CDR3 covers 13 residues. The V end was cut by 6 bases, the J end by 1 base, with 9 bases between. Germline V gives CDR1 ENHRY, CDR2 SYGVKD. CDR3 DNA sequence: TGTGCCATCAGGGCCGGGGGCCAAGAGACCCAGTACTTC. Amino acids: CAIRAGGQETQYF.

The chain is built from TRBV5-1 and TRBJ1-4; TRBD1 might be the D (5 bases). The CDR3 runs 12 residues. CDR1 SGHRS and CDR2 YFSETQ come from the germline V gene. Trimming stripped 4 bases from V and 5 bases from J, with 6 bases between. Written as DNA, the CDR3 is TGCGCCAGCAGCCGGGACAATGAAAAACTGTTTTTT. Amino acid sequence: CASSRDNEKLFF.

This clonotype was seen at least ten times. The V and J genes are TRBV6-1 and TRBJ2-3; 11 nucleotides align to TRBD1. The J segment lost 4 bases and the V segment lost 6 bases, leaving 6 bases of the junction unmatched. CDR3 length equals 15 residues. Germline V gene lookup returns CDR1 MNHNS and CDR2 SASEGT. This CDR3 reads CASSNRGQGADTQYF. CDR3 sequence (DNA): TGTGCCAGCAGCAACCGGGGACAGGGGGCAGATACGCAGTATTTT.

This clonotype was recorded many times. V and J are TRBV5-1 and TRBJ1-2; D remains ambiguous. There are 12 residues in the CDR3. CDR1 and CDR2 from the germline V gene are SGHRS and YFSETQ. V lost 3 bases and J 4 bases, leaving 7 bases between the germline ends. The DNA for the CDR3 is TGCGCCAGCAGCTACGAGTTCTATGGCTACACCTTC. Its protein is CASSYEFYGYTF.

The V gene is TRBV5-1, the J gene TRBJ2-4, with no clear D. V lost 5 bases, J lost 6 bases, and 12 bases lay in between. The germline gives CDR1 SGHRS, CDR2 YFSETQ. The CDR3 has 13 residues. The CDR3 DNA sequence: TGCGCCAGCAGTGCGGAGAATAGAAACATTCAGTACTTC. Translating gives CASSAENRNIQYF.

This clonotype has just a few counts. J is TRBJ2-5 and V is TRBV4-1, with D perhaps matching TRBD2 (6 bases). V was trimmed by 1 base and J by 0 bases, leaving 15 bases between them. CDR3 size: 17 residues. CDR1 MGHRA and CDR2 YSYEKL come from the germline V gene. Written as DNA, the CDR3 is TGCGCCAGCAGCCAAGGGACCGACGGCGGGAACCAAGAGACCCAGTACTTC. Translated: CASSQGTDGGNQETQYF.

The chain employs TRBV7-2 and TRBJ1-4, with 9 bases fitting TRBD1. CDR3 length equals 14 residues. Trimming took 3 bases from V and 7 from J; bases not matched to a gene: 3. The germline gives CDR1 SGHTA, CDR2 FQGNSA. The DNA for the CDR3 is TGTGCCAGCAGCTTGGGACAGGGTATTGAAAAACTGTTTTTT. Translating gives CASSLGQGIEKLFF.

Worth noting for this clonotype: Possible read error: a much larger clone is one base away. The chain employs TRBV6-5 and TRBJ2-5; D possibly corresponds to TRBD1 (6 bases). Germline V gene lookup returns CDR1 MNHEY and CDR2 SVGAGI. The CDR3 extends over 16 amino acids. Trimming pared 2 bases from V and 2 bases from J, leaving 15 bases between. CDR3 in amino acids: CASSYGGQTFQETQYF. CDR3 nucleotide sequence: TGTGCCAGCAGTTACGGGGGACAAACCTTTCAAGAGACCCAGTACTTC.

This clonotype was counted only a few times. The chain employs TRBV7-2 and TRBJ1-6; D remains unclear. This CDR3 spans 17 amino acids. Trimming pared 1 base from V and 7 bases from J, leaving 17 bases between. CDR1 and CDR2 from the germline V gene are SGHTA and FQGNSA. In nucleotides, the CDR3 is TGTGCCAGCAGCTTAGGAATCGGCCGGGCGCGGAATTCACCCCTCCACTTT. Protein sequence: CASSLGIGRARNSPLHF. Variable domain in full (rest from reference TRBV7-2 and TRBJ1-6): GAGVSQSPSNKVTEKGKDVELRCDPISGHTALYWYRQSLGQGLEFLIYFQGNSAPDKSGLPSDRFSAERTGGSVSTLTIQRTQQEDSAVYLCASSLGIGRARNSPLHFGNGTRLTVT.

This clonotype was observed at least ten times. The chain has TRBV6-6 and TRBJ2-7; D might be TRBD1 (6 bases). Deletions cut 0 bases from V and 0 bases from J, with 12 bases between. CDR1 is MNHNY, CDR2 SVGAGI, per germline (reference sequence). This CDR3 comprises 16 residues. The chain's CDR3 is CASSYSKTGFSYEQYF. CDR3 nucleotides: TGTGCCAGCAGTTACTCGAAAACAGGGTTCTCCTACGAGCAGTACTTC.

This clonotype came up a few times. This chain joins TRBV6-1 and TRBJ1-6, with 7 bases lining up with TRBD1. The CDR3 loop spans 16 amino acids. Germline assignment: CDR1 MNHNS and CDR2 SASEGT. Trimming at V came to 5 bases and at J to 6 bases, leaving 10 bases not matched to a gene. In DNA, the CDR3 is TGTGCCAGCAGTTCCTCCCGGGACAGTGCTAATTCACCCCTCCACTTT. Protein product: CASSSSRDSANSPLHF.

Only a few counts were recorded for this clonotype. For the CDR3, the DNA is TGTGCCAGCATGAAGCGGGGGGCCTCGTATACGCAGTATTTT. This gives the protein CASMKRGASYTQYF. The chain links TRBV27 to TRBJ2-3; 9 nucleotides match TRBD2. The trim removed 7 bases at V and 7 bases at J, leaving 9 bases unmatched. The CDR3 covers 14 residues. Germline V gene sequence: CDR1 MNHEY, CDR2 SMNVEV (reference sequence).

The V gene is TRBV20-1, the J gene TRBJ2-3, with TRBD2 identical over 9 bases. The CDR3 is 13 residues long. J was trimmed by 8 bases and V by 0 bases; bases with no gene match: 3. The germline gives CDR1 DFQATT, CDR2 SNEGSKA (reference sequence). The CDR3 region is CSARDGSGGTQYF. CDR3 in DNA: TGCAGTGCTAGAGATGGTAGCGGGGGTACGCAGTATTTT.

At least ten counts were recorded for this clonotype. This sequence joins TRBV7-2 and TRBJ1-2; no reliable D call. Per the germline V gene, CDR1 is SGHTA and CDR2 is FQGNSA. Trimming stripped 2 bases from V and 2 bases from J, with 6 bases between. CDR3 size: 13 residues. For the CDR3, the DNA is TGTGCCAGCAGCTTAACACAGAACTATGGCTACACCTTC. Translating gives CASSLTQNYGYTF.

There are many counts of this clonotype. This chain connects TRBV2 to TRBJ2-3; TRBD1 matches 8 bases. This CDR3 has 14 residues. Germline assignment: CDR1 SNHLY and CDR2 FYNNEI. Trimming cost V 4 bases and J 4 bases; bases outside gene matches: 4. The CDR3 nucleotides read TGTGCCAGCAGTGCAGGGGGCCCGGCAGATACGCAGTATTTT. This codes for CASSAGGPADTQYF.

The V call is TRBV29-1, the J call TRBJ2-4; D unresolved. CDR1 SQVTM and CDR2 ANQGSEA come from the germline V gene. This CDR3 comprises 14 residues. The ends were cut back, 0 bases at V and 3 bases at J, with 9 bases in the middle. CDR3 in amino acids: CSVEDGYFKNIQYF. The CDR3, as DNA: TGCAGCGTTGAAGACGGGTATTTCAAAAACATTCAGTACTTC. Together with reference TRBV29-1 and TRBJ2-4, the CDR3 gives the full variable domain: SAVISQKPSRDICQRGTSLTIQCQVDSQVTMMFWYRQQPGQSLTLIATANQGSEATYESGFVIDKFPISRPNLTFSTLTVSNMSPEDSSIYLCSVEDGYFKNIQYFGAGTRLSVL.

This clonotype showed up many times. One end of the junction does not line up with germline, which may come from a read error. The J gene is TRBJ1-5, the V gene TRBV11-2; D might be TRBD1 (6 bases). The CDR3 has 13 residues. The germline V gene has CDR1 SGHAT and CDR2 FQNNGV. The CDR3 sequence: CASSLGGSQPQHF. The CDR3 region has the DNA TGTGCCAGCAGTTTAGGGGGGAGTCAGCCCCAGCATTTT.

This sequence joins TRBV10-3 and TRBJ1-1; the D gene is possibly TRBD1 (6 bases). This CDR3 region has 15 residues. Germline V gives CDR1 ENHRY, CDR2 SYGVKD. The V end was cut by 2 bases, the J end by 2 bases, with 12 bases between. The CDR3 bases are TGTGCCATCAGTGAGGGGCAGGGGCCAAACACTGAAGCTTTCTTT. Translation gives CAISEGQGPNTEAFF.

The gene calls are TRBV5-1 and TRBJ2-2, with TRBD2 identical over 8 bases. Germline V gene data show CDR1 as SGHRS and CDR2 as YFSETQ. J lost 4 bases, V lost 4 bases, and 6 bases had no gene match. This CDR3 is 15 amino acids long. CDR3 in amino acids: CASSLTSEITGELFF. In nucleotides, the CDR3 is TGCGCCAGCAGCCTGACTAGCGAAATCACCGGGGAGCTGTTTTTT.

This clonotype appeared a few times. DNA of the CDR3: TGCGCCAGCAGCCTACGGCCGCGGGGGACCTACAATGAGCAGTTCTTC. Residues: CASSLRPRGTYNEQFF. The chain links TRBV5-1 to TRBJ2-1; 7 bases fit TRBD2. This CDR3 has 16 amino acids. V gave up 4 bases and J gave up 2 bases; unmatched junction bases: 9. Germline-derived CDR1 and CDR2 are SGHRS and YFSETQ.